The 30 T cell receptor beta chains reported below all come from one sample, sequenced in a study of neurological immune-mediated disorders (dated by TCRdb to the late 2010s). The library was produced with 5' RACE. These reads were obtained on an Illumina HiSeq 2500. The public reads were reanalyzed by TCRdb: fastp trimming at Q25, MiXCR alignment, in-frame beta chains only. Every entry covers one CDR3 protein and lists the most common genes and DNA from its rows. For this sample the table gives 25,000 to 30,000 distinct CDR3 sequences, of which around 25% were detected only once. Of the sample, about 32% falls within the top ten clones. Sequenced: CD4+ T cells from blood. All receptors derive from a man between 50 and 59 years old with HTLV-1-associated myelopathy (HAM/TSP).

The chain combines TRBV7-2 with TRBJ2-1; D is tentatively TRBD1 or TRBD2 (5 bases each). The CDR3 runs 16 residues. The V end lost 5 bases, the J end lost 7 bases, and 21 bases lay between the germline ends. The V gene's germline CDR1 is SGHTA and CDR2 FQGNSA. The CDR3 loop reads CASSPWTGLGGNEQFF. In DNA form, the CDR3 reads TGTGCCAGCAGCCCTTGGACGGGTCTTGGGGGTAATGAGCAGTTCTTC.

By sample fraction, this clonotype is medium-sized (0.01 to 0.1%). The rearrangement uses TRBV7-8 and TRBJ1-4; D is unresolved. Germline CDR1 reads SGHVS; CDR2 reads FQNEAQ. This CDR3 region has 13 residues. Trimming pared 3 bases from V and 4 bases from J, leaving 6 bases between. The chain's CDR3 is CASSLGSNEKLFF. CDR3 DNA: TGTGCCAGCAGCTTGGGGAGTAATGAAAAACTGTTTTTT. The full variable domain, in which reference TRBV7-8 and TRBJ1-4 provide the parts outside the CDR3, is GAGVSQSPRYKVAKRGQDVALRCDPISGHVSLFWYQQALGQGPEFLTYFQNEAQLDKSGLPSDRFFAERPEGSVSTLKIQRTQQEDSAVYLCASSLGSNEKLFFGSGTQLSVL.

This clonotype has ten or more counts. In DNA form, the CDR3 reads TGCGCCAGCAGCTTGGGGGGGAGCATGAACACTGAAGCTTTCTTT. This encodes CASSLGGSMNTEAFF. The rearrangement uses TRBV5-1 and TRBJ1-1; TRBD1 is a possible D gene (5 bases). V shed 0 bases and J shed 0 bases, with 9 bases lying between them. The CDR3 is 15 amino acids. CDR1 is SGHRS and CDR2 is YFSETQ in the germline V gene.

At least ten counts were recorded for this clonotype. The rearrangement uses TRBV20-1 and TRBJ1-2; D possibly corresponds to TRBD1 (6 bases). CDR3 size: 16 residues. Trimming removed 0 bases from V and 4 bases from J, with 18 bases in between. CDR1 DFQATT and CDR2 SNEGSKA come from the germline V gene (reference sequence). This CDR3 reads CSAREGGRLGSYGYTF. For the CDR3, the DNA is TGCAGTGCTAGAGAAGGGGGGCGCCTGGGGTCCTATGGCTACACCTTC.

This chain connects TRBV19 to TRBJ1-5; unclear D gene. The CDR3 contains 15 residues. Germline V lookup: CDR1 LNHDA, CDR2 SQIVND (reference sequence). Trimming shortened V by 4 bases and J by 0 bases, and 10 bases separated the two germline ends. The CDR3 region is CASSKSDLSNQPQHF. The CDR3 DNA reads TGTGCCAGTAGTAAGTCCGACCTTAGCAATCAGCCCCAGCATTTT.

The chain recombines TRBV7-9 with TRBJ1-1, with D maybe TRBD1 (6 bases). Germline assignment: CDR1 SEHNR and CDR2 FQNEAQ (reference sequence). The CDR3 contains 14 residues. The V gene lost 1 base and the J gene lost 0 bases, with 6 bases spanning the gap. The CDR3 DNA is TGTGCCAGCAGCTTAGACAGGGTGAACACTGAAGCTTTCTTT. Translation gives CASSLDRVNTEAFF.

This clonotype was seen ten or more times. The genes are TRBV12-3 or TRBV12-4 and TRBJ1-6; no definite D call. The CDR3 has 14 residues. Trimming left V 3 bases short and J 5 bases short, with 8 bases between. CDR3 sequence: CASSLSSNNSPLHF. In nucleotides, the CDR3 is TGTGCCAGCAGTTTGTCCTCTAATAATTCACCCCTCCACTTT.

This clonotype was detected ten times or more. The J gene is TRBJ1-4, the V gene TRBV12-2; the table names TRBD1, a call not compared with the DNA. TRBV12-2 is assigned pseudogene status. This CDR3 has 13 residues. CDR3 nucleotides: TGTGCAAGTCGCTCACGACGTCGGACCCGGCTGTTTTTT. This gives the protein CASRSRRRTRLFF.

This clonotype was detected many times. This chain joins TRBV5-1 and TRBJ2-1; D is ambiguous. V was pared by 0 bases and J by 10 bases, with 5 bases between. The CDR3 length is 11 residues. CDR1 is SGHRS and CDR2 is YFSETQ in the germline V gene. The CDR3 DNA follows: TGCGCCAGCAGCTTGGGGACGGAGCAGTTCTTC. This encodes CASSLGTEQFF.

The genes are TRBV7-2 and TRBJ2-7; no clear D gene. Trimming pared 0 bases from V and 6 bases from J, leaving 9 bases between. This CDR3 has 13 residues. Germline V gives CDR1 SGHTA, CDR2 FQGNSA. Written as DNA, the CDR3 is TGTGCCAGCAGCTTAGCGGATATTTTCGAGCAGTACTTC. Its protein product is CASSLADIFEQYF. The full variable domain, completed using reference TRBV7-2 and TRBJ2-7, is GAGVSQSPSNKVTEKGKDVELRCDPISGHTALYWYRQSLGQGLEFLIYFQGNSAPDKSGLPSDRFSAERTGGSVSTLTIQRTQQEDSAVYLCASSLADIFEQYFGPGTRLTVT.

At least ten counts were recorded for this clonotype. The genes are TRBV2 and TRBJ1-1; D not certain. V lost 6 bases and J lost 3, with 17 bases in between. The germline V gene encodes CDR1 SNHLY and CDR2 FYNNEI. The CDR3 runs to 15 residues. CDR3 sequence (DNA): TGTGCCAGCAGAAAGACACTCCTCGGCCACACTGAAGCTTTCTTT. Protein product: CASRKTLLGHTEAFF.

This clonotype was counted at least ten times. The CDR3 region is CASSGGIRWQPQHF. CDR3 sequence (DNA): TGTGCCAGCAGTGGCGGGATAAGATGGCAGCCCCAGCATTTT. This chain joins TRBV2 and TRBJ1-5; D not resolved. V was trimmed by 4 bases and J by 7 bases, leaving 14 bases between them. The CDR3 contains 14 residues. Germline loops: CDR1 SNHLY, CDR2 FYNNEI.

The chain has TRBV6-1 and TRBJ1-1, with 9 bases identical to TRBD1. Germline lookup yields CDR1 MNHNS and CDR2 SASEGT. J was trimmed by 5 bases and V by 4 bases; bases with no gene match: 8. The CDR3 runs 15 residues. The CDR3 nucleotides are TGTGCCAGCAGTGCCGGGACAGGGTTAAGGACTGAAGCTTTCTTT. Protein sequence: CASSAGTGLRTEAFF.

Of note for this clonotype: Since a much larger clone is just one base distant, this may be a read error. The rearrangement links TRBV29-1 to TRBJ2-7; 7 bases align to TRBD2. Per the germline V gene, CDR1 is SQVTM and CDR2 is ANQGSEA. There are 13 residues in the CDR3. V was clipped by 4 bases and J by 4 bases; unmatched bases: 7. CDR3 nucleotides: TGCAGCGTTGGTGGCGGGAGCAGTTACGAGCAGTACTTC. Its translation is CSVGGGSSYEQYF.

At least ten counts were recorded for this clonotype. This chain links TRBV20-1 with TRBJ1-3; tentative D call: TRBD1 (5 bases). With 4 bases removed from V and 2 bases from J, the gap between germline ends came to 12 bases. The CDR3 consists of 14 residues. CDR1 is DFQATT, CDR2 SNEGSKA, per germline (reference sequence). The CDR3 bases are TGCAGTGCTATATCGGGGGTGGCTGGAAACACCATATATTTT. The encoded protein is CSAISGVAGNTIYF.

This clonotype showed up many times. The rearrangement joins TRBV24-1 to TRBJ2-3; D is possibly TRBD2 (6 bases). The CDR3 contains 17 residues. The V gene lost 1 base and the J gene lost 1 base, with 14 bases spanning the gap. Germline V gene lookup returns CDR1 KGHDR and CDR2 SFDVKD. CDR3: CATSDFRAGPRTDTQYF. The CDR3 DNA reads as TGTGCCACCAGTGATTTCCGGGCGGGACCACGCACAGATACGCAGTATTTT.

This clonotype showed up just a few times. The DNA for the CDR3 is TGTGCCATCAGCACAGGGGTAACCTACAATGAGCAGTTCTTC. Encoded protein: CAISTGVTYNEQFF. The rearrangement uses TRBV10-3 and TRBJ2-1, with 7 bases fitting TRBD1. Trimming at V came to 6 bases and at J to 2 bases, leaving 4 bases not matched to a gene. Germline V CDR1 and CDR2: ENHRY, SYGVKD. The CDR3 loop spans 14 amino acids.

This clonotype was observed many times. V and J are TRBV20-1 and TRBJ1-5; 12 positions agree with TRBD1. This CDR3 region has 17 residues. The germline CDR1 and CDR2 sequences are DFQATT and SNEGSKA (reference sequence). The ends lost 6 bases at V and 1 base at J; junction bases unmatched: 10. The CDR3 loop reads CSAAGGDRGLSNQPQHF. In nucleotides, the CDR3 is TGCAGTGCGGCCGGGGGGGACAGGGGGCTGAGCAATCAGCCCCAGCATTTT.

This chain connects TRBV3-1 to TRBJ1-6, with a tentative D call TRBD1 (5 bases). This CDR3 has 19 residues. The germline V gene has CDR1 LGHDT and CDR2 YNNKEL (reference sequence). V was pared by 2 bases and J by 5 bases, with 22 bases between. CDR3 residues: CASSQRYRNSPGDNSPLHF. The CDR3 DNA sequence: TGTGCCAGCAGCCAAAGATACCGGAACAGCCCGGGGGATAATTCACCCCTCCACTTT.

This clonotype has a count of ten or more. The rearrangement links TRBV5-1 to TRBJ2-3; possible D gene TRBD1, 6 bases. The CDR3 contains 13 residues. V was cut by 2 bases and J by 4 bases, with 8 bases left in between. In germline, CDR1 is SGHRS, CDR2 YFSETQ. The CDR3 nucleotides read TGCGCCAGCAGCTTACGACAGGCAGATACGCAGTATTTT. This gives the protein CASSLRQADTQYF.

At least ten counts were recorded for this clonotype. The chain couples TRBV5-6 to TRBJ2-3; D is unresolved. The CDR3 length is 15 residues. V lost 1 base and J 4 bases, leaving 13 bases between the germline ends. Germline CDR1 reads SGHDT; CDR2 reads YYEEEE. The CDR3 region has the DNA TGTGCCAGCAGCTTGCAGCGCTTTTGGGCAGATACGCAGTATTTT. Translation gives CASSLQRFWADTQYF.

The CDR3 spells CSARGEDSPLHF. CDR3 bases: TGCAGTGCTAGGGGGGAGGATTCACCCCTCCACTTT. The chain joins TRBV20-1 to TRBJ1-6; D may be TRBD1 (5 bases). Trimming took 3 bases from V and 8 from J, leaving 8 bases between them. This CDR3 is 12 amino acids long. Per the germline V gene, CDR1 is DFQATT and CDR2 is SNEGSKA (reference sequence).

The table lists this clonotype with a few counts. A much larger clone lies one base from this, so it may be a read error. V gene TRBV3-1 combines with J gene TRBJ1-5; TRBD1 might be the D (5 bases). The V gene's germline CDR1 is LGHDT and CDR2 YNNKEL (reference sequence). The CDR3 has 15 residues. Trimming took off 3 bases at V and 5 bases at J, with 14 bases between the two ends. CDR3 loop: CASSQTNRGHQPQHF. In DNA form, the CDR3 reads TGTGCCAGCAGCCAGACTAACCGGGGCCATCAGCCCCAGCATTTT.

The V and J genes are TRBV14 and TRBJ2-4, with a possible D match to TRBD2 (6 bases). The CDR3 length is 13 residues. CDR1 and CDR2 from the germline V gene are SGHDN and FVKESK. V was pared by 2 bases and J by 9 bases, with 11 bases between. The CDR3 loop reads CASSQSPAGIQYF. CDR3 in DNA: TGTGCCAGCAGCCAATCTCCAGCGGGCATTCAGTACTTC.

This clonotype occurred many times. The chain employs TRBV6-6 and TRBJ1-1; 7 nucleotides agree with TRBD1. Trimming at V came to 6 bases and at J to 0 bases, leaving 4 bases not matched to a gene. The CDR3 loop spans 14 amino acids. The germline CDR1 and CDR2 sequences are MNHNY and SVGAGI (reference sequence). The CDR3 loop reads CASSRGQMNTEAFF. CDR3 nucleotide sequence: TGTGCCAGCAGCCGGGGACAGATGAACACTGAAGCTTTCTTT.

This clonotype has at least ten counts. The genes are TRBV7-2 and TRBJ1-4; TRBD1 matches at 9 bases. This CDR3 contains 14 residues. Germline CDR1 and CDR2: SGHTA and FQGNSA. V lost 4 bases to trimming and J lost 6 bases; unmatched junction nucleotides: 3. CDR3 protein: CASSWGQGYEKLFF. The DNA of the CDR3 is TGTGCCAGCAGCTGGGGACAGGGTTATGAAAAACTGTTTTTT.

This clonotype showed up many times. Written as DNA, the CDR3 is TGTGCCACCAGCCGAGGAGGGGGGGTAGCCAAAAACATTCAGTACTTC. Residues: CATSRGGGVAKNIQYF. The rearrangement links TRBV15 to TRBJ2-4; possibly TRBD2 for D (7 bases). This CDR3 is 16 amino acids long. V lost 5 bases and J lost 0, with 14 bases in between. CDR1 and CDR2 (germline): LNHNV, YYDKDF (reference sequence).

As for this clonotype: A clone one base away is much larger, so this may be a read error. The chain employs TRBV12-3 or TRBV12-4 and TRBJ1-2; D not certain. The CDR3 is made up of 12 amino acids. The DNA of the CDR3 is TGTGCCAGCAGTTTAAGGCTCTATGTCTACACCTTC. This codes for CASSLRLYVYTF.

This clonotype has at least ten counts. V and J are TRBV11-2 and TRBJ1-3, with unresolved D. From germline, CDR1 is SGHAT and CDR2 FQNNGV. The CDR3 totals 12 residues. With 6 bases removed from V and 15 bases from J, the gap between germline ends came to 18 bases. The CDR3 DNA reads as TGTGCCAGCAGGGTCCACTTCGAAACCCCATATTTT. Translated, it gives CASRVHFETPYF. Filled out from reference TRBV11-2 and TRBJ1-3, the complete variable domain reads EAGVAQSPRYKIIEKRQSVAFWCNPISGHATLYWYQQILGQGPKLLIQFQNNGVVDDSQLPKDRFSAERLKGVDSTLKIQPAKLEDSAVYLCASRVHFETPYFGEGSWLTVV.

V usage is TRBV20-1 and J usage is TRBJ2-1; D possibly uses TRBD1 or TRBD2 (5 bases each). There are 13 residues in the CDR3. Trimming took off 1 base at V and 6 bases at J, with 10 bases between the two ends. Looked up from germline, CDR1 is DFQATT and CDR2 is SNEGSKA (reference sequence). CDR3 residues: CSARAGTSNEQFF. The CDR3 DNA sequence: TGCAGTGCTAGAGCCGGGACCTCCAATGAGCAGTTCTTC.